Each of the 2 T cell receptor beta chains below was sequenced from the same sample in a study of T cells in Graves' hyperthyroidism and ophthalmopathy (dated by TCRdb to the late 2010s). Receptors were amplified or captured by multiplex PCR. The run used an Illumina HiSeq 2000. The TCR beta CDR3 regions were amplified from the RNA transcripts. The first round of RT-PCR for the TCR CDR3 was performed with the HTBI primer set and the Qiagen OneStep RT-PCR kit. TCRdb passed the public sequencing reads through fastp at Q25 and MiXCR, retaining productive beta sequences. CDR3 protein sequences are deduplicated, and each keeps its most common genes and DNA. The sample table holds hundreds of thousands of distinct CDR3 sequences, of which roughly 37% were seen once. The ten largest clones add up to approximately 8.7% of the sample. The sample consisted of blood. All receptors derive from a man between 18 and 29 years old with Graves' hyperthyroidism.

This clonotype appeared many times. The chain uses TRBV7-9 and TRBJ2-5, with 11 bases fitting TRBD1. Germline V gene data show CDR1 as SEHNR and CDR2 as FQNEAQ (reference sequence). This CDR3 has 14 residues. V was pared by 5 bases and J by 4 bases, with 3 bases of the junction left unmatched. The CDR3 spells CASSRTGGLETQYF. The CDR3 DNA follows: TGTGCCAGCAGCCGGACAGGGGGCTTAGAGACCCAGTACTTC.

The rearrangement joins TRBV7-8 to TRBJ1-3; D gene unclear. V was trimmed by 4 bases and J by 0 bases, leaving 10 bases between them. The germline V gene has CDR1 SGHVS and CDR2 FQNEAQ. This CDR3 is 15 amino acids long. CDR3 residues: CASSYSPLSGNTIYF. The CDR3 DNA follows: TGTGCCAGCAGCTACTCCCCCCTCTCTGGAAACACCATATATTTT.